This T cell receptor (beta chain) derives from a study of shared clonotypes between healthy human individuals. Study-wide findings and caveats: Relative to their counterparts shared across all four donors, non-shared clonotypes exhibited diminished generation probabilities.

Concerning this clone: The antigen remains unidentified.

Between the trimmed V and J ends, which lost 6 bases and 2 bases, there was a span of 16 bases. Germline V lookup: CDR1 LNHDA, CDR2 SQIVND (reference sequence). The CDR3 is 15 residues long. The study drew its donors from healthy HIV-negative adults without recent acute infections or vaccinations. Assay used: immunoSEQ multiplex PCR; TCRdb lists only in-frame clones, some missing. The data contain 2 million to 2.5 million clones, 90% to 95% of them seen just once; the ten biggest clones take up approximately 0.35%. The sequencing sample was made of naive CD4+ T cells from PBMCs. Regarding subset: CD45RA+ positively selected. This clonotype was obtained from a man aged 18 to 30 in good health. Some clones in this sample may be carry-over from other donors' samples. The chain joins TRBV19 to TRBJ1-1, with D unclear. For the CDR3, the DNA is TGTGCCAGTAGGCCTCTCGGACGGTATAACACTGAAGCTTTCTTT. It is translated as CASRPLGRYNTEAFF.